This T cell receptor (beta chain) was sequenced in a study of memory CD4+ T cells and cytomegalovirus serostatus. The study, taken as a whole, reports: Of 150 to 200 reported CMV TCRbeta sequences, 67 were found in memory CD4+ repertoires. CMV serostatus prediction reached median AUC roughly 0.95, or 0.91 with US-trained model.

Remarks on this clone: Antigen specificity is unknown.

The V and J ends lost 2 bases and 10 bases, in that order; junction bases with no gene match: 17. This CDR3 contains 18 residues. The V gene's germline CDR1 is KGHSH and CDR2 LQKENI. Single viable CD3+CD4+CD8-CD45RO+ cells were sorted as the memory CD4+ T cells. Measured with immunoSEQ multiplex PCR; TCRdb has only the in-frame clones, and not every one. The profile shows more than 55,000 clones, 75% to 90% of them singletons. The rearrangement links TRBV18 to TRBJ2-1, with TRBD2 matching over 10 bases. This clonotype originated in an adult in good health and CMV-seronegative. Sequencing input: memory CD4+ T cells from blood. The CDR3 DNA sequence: TGTGCCAGCTCACCAACCCCGGGACTAGCGAAACCCGCGGGGGAGCAGTTCTTC. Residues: CASSPTPGLAKPAGEQFF.